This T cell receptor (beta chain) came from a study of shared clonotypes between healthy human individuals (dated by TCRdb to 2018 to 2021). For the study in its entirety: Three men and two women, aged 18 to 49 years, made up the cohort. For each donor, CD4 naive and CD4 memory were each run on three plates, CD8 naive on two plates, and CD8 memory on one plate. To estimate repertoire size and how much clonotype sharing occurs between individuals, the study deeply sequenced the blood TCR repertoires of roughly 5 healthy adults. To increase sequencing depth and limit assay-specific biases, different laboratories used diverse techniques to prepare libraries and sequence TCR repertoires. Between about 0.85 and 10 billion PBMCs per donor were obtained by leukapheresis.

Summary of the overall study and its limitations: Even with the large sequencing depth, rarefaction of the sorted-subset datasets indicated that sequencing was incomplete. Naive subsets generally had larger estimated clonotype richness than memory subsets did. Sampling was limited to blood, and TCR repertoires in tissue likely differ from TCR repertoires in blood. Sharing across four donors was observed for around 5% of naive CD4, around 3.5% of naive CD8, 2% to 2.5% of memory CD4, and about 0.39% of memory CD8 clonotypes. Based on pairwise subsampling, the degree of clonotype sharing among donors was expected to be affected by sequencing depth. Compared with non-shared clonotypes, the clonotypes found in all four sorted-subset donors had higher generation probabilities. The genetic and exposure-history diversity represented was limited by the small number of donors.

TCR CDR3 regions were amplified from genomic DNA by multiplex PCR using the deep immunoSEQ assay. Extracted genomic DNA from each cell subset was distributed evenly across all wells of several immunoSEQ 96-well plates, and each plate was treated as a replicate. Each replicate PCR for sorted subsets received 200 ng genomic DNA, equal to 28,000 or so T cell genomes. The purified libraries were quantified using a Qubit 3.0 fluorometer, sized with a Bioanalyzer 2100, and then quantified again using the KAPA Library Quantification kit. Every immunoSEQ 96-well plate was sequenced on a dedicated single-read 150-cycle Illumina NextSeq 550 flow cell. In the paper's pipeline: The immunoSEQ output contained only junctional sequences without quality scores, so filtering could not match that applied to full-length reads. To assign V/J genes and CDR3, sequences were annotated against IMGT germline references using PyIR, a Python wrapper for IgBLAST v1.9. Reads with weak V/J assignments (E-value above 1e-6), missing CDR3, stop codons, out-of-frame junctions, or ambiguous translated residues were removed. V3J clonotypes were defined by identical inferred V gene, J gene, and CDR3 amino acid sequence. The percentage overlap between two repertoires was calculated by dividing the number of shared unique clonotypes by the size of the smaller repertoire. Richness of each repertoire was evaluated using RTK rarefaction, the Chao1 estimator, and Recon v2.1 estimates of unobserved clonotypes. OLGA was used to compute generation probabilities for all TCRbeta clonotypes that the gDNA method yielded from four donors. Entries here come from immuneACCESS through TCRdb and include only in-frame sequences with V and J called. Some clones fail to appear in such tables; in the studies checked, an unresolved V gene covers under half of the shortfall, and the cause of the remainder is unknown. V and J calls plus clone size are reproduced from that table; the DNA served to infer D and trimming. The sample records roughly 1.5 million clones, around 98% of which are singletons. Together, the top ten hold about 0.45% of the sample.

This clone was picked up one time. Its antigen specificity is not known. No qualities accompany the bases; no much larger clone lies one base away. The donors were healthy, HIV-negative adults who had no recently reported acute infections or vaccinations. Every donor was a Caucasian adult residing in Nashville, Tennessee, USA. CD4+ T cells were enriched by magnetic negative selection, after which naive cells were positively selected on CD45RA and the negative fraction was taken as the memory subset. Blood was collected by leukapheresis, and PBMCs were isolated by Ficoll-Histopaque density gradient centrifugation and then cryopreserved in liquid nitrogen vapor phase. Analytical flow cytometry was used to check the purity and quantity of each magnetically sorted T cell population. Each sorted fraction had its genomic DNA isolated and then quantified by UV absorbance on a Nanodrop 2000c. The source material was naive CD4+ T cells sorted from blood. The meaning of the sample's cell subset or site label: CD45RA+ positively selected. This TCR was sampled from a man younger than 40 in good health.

The CDR3 region: CASSLNVEMGRDGYTF. At the DNA level, the sequence is TGTGCCAGCAGCTTGAATGTCGAGATGGGGCGTGATGGCTACACCTTC. This chain joins TRBV5-5 to TRBJ1-2; the D segment could be TRBD1, given 5 matching bases. CDR1 and CDR2 were assigned from the germline V gene (reference sequence) as SGHKS and YYEKEE. The V and J ends are trimmed by 1 base and 6 bases, leaving 19 bases between them. The CDR3 runs 16 residues from the cysteine to the phenylalanine. Left in the record is the CDR3 DNA by itself, 48 bases read in frame from the first base.